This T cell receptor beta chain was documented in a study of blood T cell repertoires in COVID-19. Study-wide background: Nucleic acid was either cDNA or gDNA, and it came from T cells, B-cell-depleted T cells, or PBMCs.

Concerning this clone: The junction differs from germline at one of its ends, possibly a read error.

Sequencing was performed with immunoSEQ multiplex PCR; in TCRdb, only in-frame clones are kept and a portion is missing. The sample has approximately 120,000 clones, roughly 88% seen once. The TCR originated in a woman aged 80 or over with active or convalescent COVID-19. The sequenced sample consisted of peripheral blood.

The CDR3 protein is CASSLASGRAQDTQYF. The CDR3 DNA is TGTGCCAGCAGCCTAGCTAGCGGGAGGGCCCAAGATACGCAGTATTTT. V and J are TRBV7-2 and TRBJ2-3; 12 bases line up with TRBD2. Germline V gene data show CDR1 as SGHTA and CDR2 as FQGNSA. CDR3 length: 16 amino acids.